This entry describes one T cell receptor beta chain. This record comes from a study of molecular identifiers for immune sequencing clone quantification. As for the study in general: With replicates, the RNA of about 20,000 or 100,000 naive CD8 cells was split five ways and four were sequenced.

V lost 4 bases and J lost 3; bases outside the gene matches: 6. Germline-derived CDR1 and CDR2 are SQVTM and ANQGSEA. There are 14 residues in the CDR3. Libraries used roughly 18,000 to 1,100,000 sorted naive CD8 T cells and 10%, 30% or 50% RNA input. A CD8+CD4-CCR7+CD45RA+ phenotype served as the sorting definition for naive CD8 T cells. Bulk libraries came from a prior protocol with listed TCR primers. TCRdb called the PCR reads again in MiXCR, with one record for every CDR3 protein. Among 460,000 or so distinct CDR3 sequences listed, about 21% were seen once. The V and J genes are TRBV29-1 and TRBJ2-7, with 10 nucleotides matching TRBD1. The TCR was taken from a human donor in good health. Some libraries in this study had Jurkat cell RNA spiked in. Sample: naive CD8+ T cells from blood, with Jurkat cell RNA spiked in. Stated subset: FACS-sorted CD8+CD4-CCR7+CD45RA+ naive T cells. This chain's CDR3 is CSVVDRGRNYEQYF. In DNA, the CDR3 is TGCAGCGTTGTTGACAGGGGGCGTAACTACGAGCAGTACTTC.